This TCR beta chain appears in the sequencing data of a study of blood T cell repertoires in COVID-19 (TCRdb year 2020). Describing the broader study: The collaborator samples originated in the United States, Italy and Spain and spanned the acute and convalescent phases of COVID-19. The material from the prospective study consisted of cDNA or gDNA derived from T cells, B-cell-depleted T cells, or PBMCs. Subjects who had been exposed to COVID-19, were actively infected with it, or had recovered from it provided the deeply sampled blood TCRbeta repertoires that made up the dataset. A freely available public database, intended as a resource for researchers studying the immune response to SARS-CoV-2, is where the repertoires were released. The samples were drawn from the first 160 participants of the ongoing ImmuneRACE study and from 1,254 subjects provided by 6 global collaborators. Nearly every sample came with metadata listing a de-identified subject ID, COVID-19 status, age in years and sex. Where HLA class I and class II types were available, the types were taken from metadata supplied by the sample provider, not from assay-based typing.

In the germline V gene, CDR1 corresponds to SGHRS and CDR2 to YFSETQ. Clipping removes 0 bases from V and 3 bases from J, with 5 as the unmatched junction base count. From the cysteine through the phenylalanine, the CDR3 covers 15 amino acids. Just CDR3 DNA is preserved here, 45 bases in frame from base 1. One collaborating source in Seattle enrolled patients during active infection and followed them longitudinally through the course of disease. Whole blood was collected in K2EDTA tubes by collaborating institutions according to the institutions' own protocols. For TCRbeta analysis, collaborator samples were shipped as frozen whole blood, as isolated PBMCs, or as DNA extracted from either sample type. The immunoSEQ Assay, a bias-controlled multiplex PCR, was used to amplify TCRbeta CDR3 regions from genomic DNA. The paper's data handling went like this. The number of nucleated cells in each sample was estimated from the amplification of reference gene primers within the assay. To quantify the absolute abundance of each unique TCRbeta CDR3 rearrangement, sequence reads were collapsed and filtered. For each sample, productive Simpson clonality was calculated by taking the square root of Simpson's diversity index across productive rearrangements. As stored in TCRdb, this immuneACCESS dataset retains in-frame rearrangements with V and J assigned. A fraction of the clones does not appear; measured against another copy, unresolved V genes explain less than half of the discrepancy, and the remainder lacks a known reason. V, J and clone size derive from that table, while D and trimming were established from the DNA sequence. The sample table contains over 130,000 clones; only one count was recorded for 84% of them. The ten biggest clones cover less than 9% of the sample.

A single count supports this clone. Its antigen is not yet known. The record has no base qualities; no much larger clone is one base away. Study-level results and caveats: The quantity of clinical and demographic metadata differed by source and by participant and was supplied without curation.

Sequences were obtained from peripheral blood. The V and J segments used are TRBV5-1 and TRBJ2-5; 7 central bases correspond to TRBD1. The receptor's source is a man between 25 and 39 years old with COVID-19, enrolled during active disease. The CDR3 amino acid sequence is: CASSLALDRKETQYF. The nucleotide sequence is TGCGCCAGCAGCTTGGCCCTGGACAGGAAAGAGACCCAGTACTTC.